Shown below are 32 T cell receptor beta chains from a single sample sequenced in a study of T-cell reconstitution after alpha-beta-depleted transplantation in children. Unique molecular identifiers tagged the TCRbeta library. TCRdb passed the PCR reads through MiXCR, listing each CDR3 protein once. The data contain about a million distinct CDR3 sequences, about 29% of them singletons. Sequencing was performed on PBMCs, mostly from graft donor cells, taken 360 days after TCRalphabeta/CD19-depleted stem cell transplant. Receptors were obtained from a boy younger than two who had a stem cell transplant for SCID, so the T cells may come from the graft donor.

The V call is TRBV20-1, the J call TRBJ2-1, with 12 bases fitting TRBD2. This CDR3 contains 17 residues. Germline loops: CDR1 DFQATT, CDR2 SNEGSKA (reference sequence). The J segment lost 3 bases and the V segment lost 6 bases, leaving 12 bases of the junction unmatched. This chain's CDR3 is CSATLPSGGAYYNEQFF. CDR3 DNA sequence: TGCAGTGCCACCCTTCCTAGCGGGGGGGCCTACTACAATGAGCAGTTCTTC.

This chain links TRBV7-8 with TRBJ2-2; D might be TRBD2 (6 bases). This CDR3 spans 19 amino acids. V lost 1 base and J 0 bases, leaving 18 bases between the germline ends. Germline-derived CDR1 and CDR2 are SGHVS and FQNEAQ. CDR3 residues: CASSLGGTPSSANTGELFF. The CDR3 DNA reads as TGTGCCAGCAGCTTAGGCGGGACTCCCTCCAGCGCGAACACCGGGGAGCTGTTTTTT.

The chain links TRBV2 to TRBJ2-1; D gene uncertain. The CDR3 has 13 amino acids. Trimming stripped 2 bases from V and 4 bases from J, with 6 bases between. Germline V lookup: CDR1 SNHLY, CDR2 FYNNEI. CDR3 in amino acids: CASSEWGYNEQFF. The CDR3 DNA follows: TGTGCCAGCAGTGAATGGGGTTACAATGAGCAGTTCTTC.

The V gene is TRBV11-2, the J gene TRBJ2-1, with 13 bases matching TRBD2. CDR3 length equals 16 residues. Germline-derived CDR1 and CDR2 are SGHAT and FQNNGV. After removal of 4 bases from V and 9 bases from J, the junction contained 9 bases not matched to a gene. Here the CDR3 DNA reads TGTGCCAGCAGCTATACTAGCGGGGGGGCCCTAGGTGAGCAGTTCTTC. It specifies CASSYTSGGALGEQFF.

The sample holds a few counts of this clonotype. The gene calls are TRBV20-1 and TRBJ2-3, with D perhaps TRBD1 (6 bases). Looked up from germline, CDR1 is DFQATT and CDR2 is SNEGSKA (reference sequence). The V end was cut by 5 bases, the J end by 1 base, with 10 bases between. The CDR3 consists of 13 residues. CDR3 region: CSAPGQRTDTQYF. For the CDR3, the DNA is TGCAGTGCTCCGGGACAACGCACAGATACGCAGTATTTT.

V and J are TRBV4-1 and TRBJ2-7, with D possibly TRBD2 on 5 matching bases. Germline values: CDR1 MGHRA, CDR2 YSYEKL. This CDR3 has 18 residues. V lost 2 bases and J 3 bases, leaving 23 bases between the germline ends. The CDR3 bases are TGCGCCAGCAGCCAATTCCACGCAGTACTAGGCGTCGGCTACGAGCAGTACTTC. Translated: CASSQFHAVLGVGYEQYF.

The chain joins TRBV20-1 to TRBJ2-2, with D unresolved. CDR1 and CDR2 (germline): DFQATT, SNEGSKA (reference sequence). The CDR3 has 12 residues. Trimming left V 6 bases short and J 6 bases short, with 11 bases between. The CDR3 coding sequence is TGCAGTGCCCCGACGGGCCCCGGGGAGCTGTTTTTT. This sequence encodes CSAPTGPGELFF.

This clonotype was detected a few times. The CDR3 spells CSAQMRAGYTF. The CDR3 nucleotides read TGCAGCGCCCAGATGAGGGCTGGCTACACCTTC. The V call is TRBV29-1, the J call TRBJ1-2; no clear D. CDR3 size: 11 residues. CDR1 SQVTM and CDR2 ANQGSEA come from the germline V gene. V was pared by 7 bases and J by 7 bases, with 13 bases between.

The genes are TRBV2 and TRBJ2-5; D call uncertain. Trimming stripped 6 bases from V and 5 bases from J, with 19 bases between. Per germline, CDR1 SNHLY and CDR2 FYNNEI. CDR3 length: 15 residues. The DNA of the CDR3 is TGTGCCAGCAGCCAACAGACCTTGGCGGAGGAGACCCAGTACTTC. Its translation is CASSQQTLAEETQYF.

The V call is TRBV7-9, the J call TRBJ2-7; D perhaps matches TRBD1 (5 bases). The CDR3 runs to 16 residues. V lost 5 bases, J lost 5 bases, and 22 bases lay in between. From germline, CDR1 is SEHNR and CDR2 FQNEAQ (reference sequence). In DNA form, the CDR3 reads TGTGCCAGCAGCCCATCAAGCAATCCAGGGCTACACGAGCAGTACTTC. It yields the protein CASSPSSNPGLHEQYF.

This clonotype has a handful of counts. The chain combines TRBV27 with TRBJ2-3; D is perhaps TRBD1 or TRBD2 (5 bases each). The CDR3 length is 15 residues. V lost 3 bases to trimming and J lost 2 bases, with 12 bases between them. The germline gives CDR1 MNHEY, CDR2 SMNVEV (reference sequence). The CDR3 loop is CASSFWGSLTDTQYF. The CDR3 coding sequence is TGTGCCAGCAGTTTTTGGGGGAGCCTCACAGATACGCAGTATTTT.

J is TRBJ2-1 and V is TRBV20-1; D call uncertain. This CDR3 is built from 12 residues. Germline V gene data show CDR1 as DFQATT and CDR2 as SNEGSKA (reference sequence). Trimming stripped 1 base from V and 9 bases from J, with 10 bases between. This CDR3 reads CSARGASSEQFF. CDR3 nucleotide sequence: TGCAGTGCTAGAGGCGCCAGCAGTGAGCAGTTCTTC.

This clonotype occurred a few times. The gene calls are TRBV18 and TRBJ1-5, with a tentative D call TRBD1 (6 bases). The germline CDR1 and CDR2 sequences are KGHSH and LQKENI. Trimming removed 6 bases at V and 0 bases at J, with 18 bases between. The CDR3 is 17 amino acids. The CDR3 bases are TGTGCCAGCTCGAGGGAAGGGGGACGGGTTAGCAATCAGCCCCAGCATTTT. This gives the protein CASSREGGRVSNQPQHF.

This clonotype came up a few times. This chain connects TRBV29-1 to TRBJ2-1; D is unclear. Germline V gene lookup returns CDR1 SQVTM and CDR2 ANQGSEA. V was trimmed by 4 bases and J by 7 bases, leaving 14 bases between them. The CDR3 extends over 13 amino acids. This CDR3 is CSVAAVTYNEQFF. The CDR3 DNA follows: TGCAGCGTTGCGGCTGTTACGTATAATGAGCAGTTCTTC.

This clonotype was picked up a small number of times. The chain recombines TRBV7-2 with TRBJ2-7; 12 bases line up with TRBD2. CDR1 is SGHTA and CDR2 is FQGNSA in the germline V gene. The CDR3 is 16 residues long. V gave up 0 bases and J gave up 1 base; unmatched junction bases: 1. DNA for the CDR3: TGTGCCAGCAGCTTAGCGACTAGCGGGGGATCCTACGAGCAGTACTTC. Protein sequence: CASSLATSGGSYEQYF.

The CDR3 reads CASSLVVIAGAYSTDTQYF. DNA of the CDR3: TGCGCCAGCAGCTTGGTGGTGATAGCGGGGGCCTACAGCACAGATACGCAGTATTTT. This chain uses TRBV5-1 with TRBJ2-3; 9 nucleotides match TRBD2. The germline V gene has CDR1 SGHRS and CDR2 YFSETQ. The CDR3 has 19 amino acids. J was trimmed by 0 bases and V by 0 bases; bases with no gene match: 11.

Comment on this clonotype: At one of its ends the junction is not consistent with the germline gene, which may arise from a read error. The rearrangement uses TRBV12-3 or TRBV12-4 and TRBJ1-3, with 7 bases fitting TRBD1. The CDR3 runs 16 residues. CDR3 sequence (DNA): TGTGTCAGCAGTTTAAGAACGACAGGGTTTGGAAACACCATATATTTT. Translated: CVSSLRTTGFGNTIYF.

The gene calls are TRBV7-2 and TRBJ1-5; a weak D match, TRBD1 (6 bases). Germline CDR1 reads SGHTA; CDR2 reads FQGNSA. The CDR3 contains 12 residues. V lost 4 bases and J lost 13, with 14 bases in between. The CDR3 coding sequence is TGTGCCAGCAGCTCACAGGGAAACCCGCAGCATTTT. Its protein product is CASSSQGNPQHF.

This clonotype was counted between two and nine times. CDR3 nucleotides: TGCGCCAGCAGCTTGGATCCGAGCTCTGGAAACACCATATATTTT. It translates to CASSLDPSSGNTIYF. V usage is TRBV5-1 and J usage is TRBJ1-3; D not certain. The germline CDR1 and CDR2 sequences are SGHRS and YFSETQ. The CDR3 is 15 amino acids. The V end was cut by 0 bases, the J end by 0 bases, with 7 bases between. Variable domain in full (rest from reference TRBV5-1 and TRBJ1-3): KAGVTQTPRYLIKTRGQQVTLSCSPISGHRSVSWYQQTPGQGLQFLFEYFSETQRNKGNFPGRFSGRQFSNSRSEMNVSTLELGDSALYLCASSLDPSSGNTIYFGEGSWLTVV.

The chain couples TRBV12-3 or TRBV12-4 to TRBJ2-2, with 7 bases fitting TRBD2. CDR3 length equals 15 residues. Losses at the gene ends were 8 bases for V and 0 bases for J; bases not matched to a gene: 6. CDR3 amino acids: CASFSGGTNTGELFF. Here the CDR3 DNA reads TGTGCCAGCTTCTCCGGGGGGACGAACACCGGGGAGCTGTTTTTT.

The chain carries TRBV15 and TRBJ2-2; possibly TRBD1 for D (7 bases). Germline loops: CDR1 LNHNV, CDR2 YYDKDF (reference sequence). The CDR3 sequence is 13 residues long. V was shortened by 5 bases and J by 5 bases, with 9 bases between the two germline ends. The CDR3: CATSAGGTGELFF. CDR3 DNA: TGTGCCACCAGCGCAGGGGGGACCGGGGAGCTGTTTTTT.

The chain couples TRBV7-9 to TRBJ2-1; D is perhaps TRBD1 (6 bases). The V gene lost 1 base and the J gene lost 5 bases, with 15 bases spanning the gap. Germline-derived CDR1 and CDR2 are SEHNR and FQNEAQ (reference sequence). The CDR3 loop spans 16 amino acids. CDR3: CASSLVRGPQDNEQFF. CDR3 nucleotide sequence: TGTGCCAGCAGCTTAGTCAGGGGCCCCCAAGACAATGAGCAGTTCTTC.

The CDR3 sequence: CASTRQLSYEQYF. The CDR3 DNA is TGTGCCAGCACCAGACAGTTATCCTACGAGCAGTACTTC. The rearrangement links TRBV6-1 to TRBJ2-7; possible D gene TRBD1, 5 bases. From germline, CDR1 is MNHNS and CDR2 SASEGT. The V and J ends lost 7 bases and 1 base respectively, with 11 bases between them. The CDR3 runs 13 residues.

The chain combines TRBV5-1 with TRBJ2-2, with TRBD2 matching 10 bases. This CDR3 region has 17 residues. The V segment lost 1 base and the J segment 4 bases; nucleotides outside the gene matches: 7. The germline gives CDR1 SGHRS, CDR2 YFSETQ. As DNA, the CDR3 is TGCGCCAGCAGCTTGTCGACTTTAGCGGGGGGCACCGGGGAGCTGTTTTTT. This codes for CASSLSTLAGGTGELFF.

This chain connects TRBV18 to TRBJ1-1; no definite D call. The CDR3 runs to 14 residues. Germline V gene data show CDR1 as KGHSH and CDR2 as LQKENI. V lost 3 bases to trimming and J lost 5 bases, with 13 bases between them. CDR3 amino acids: CASSPEGTVTEAFF. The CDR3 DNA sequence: TGTGCCAGCTCACCGGAGGGAACGGTAACTGAAGCTTTCTTT.

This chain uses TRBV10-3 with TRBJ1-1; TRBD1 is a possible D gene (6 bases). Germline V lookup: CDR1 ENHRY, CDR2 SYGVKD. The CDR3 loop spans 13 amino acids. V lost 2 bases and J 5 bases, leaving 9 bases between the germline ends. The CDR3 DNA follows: TGTGCCATCAGTGAGACAGGGAGGACTGAAGCTTTCTTT. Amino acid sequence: CAISETGRTEAFF.

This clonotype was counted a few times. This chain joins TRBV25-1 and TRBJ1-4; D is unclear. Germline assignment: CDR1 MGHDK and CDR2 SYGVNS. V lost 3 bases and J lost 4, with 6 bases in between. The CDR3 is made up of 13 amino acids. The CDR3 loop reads CASSDPNNEKLFF. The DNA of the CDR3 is TGTGCCAGCAGTGACCCGAATAATGAAAAACTGTTTTTT.

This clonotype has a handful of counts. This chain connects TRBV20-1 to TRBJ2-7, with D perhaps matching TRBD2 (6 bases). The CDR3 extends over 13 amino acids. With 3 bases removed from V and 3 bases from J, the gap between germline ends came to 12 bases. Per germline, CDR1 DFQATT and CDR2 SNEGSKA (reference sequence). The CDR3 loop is CSASRQGGYEQYF. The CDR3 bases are TGCAGTGCTAGTCGGCAGGGAGGCTACGAGCAGTACTTC.

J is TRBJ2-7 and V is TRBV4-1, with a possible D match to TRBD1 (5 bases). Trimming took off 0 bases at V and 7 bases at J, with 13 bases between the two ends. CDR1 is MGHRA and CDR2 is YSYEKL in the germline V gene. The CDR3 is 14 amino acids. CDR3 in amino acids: CASSQEGAWVEQYF. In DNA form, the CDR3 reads TGCGCCAGCAGCCAAGAAGGGGCATGGGTAGAGCAGTACTTC.

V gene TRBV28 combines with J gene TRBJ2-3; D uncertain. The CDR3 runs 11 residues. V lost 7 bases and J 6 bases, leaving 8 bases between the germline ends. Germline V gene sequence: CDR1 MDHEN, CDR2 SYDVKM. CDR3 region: CASTSVDTQYF. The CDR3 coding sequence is TGTGCCAGCACGAGTGTGGATACGCAGTATTTT.

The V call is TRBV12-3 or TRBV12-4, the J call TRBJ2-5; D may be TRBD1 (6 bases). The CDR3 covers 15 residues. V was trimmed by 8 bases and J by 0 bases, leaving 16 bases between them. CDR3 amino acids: CASGGEAMYQETQYF. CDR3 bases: TGTGCCAGCGGGGGCGAGGCAATGTACCAAGAGACCCAGTACTTC.

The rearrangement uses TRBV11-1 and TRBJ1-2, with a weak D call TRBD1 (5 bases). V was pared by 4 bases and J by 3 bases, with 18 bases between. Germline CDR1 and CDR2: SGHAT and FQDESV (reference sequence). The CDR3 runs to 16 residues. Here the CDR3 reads CASSSFKGPRYYGYTF. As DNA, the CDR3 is TGTGCCAGCAGCTCCTTCAAGGGACCGCGATACTATGGCTACACCTTC. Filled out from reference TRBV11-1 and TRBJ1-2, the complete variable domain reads EAEVAQSPRYKITEKSQAVAFWCDPISGHATLYWYRQILGQGPELLVQFQDESVVDDSQLPKDRFSAERLKGVDSTLKIQPAELGDSAMYLCASSSFKGPRYYGYTFGSGTRLTVV.